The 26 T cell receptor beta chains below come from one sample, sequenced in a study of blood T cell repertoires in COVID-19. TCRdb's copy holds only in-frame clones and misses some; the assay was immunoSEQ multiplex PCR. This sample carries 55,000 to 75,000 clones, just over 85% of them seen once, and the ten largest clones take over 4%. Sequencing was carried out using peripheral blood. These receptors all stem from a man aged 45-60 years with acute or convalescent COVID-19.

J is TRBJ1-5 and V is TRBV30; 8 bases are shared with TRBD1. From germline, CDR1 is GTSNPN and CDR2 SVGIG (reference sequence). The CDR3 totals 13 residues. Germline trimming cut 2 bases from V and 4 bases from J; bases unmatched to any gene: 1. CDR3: CAWSTGGNQPQHF. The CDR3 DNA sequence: TGTGCCTGGAGTACAGGGGGAAATCAGCCCCAGCATTTT.

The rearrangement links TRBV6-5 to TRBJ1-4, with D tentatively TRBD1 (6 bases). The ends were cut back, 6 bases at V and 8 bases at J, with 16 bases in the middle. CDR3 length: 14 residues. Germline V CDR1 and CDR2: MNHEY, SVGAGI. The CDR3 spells CASSPHQGWEKLFF. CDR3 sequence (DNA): TGTGCCAGCAGCCCCCATCAGGGGTGGGAAAAACTGTTTTTT.

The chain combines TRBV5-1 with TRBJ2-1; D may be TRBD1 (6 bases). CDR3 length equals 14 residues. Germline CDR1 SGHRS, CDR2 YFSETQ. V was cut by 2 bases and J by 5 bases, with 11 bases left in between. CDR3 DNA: TGCGCCAGCAGCTTTGGACAGCAAAACAATGAGCAGTTCTTC. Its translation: CASSFGQQNNEQFF.

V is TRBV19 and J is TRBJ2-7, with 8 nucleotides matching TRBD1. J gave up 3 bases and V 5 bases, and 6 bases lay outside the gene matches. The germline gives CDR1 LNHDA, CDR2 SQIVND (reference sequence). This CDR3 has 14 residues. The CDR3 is CASSSGQGDYEQYF. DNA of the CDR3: TGTGCCAGTAGTTCTGGACAGGGAGACTACGAGCAGTACTTC.

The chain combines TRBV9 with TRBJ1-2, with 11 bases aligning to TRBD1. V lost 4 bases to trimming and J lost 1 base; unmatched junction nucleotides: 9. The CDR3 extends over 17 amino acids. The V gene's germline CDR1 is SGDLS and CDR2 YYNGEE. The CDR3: CASSPRDRGGLNYGYTF. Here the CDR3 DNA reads TGTGCCAGCAGCCCCCGGGACAGGGGGGGCCTTAACTATGGCTACACCTTC.

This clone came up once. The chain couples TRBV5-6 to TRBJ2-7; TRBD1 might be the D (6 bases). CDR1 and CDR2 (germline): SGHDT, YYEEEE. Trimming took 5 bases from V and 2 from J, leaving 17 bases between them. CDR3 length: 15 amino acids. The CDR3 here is CASRLNPGHPYEQYF. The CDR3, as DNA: TGTGCCAGCAGACTGAATCCGGGACATCCCTACGAGCAGTACTTC. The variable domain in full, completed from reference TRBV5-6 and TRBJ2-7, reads DAGVTQSPTHLIKTRGQQVTLRCSPKSGHDTVSWYQQALGQGPQFIFQYYEEEERQRGNFPDRFSGHQFPNYSSELNVNALLLGDSALYLCASRLNPGHPYEQYFGPGTRLTVT.

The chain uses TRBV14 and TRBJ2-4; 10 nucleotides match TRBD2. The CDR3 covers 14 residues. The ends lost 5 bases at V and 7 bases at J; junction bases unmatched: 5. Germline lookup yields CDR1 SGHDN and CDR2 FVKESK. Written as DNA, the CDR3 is TGTGCCAGCAGCTACAGCGGGAGGGGGAACATTCAGTACTTC. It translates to CASSYSGRGNIQYF.

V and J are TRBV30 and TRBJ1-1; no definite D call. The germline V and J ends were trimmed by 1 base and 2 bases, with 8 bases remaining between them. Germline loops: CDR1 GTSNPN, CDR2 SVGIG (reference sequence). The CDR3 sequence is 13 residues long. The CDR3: CAWSGQINTEAFF. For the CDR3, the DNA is TGTGCCTGGAGTGGCCAGATAAACACTGAAGCTTTCTTT.

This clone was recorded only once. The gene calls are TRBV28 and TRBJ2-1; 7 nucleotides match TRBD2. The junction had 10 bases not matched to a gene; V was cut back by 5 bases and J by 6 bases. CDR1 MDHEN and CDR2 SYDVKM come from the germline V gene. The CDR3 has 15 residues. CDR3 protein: CASSVRLAEVNEQFF. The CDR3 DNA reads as TGTGCCAGCAGTGTCCGGCTAGCGGAGGTCAATGAGCAGTTCTTC.

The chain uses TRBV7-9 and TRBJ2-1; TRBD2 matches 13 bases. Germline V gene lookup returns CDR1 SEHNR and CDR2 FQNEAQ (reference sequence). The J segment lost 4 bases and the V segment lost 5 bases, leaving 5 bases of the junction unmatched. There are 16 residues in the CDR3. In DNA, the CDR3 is TGTGCCAGCAGCCCCGGGACTAGCGGGACTTACAATGAGCAGTTCTTC. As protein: CASSPGTSGTYNEQFF.

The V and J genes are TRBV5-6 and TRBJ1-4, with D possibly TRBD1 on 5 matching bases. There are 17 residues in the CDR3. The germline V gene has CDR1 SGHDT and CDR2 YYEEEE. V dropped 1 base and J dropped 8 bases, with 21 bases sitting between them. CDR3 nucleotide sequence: TGTGCCAGCAGCTTGCAGGGAGGGTCGGAGGGCTTGGAAAAACTGTTTTTT. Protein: CASSLQGGSEGLEKLFF.

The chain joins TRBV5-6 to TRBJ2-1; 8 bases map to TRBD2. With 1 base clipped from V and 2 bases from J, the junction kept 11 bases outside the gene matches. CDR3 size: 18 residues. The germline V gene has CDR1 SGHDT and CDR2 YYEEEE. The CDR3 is CASSLLAGGWNTYNEQFF. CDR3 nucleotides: TGTGCCAGCAGCTTGCTTGCGGGGGGTTGGAACACCTACAATGAGCAGTTCTTC.

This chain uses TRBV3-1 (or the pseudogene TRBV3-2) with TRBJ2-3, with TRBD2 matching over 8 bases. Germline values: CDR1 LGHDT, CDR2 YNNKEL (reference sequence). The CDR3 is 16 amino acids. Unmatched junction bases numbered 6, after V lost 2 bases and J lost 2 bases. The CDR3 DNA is TGTGCCAGCAGCCAACGTCCGCGGGGGGCCACAGATACGCAGTATTTT. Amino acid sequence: CASSQRPRGATDTQYF.

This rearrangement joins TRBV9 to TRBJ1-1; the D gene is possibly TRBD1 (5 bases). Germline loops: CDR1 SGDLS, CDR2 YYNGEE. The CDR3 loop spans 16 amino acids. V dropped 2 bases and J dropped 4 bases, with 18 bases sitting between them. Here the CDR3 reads CASSVFPDKTSTEAFF. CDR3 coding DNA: TGTGCCAGCAGCGTTTTCCCGGACAAGACGTCCACTGAAGCTTTCTTT.

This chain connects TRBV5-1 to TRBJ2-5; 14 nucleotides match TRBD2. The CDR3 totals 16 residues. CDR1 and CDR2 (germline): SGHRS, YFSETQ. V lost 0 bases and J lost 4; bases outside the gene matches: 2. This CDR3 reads CASSLAGTSGGETQYF. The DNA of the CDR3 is TGCGCCAGCAGCTTGGCCGGGACTAGCGGGGGAGAGACCCAGTACTTC.

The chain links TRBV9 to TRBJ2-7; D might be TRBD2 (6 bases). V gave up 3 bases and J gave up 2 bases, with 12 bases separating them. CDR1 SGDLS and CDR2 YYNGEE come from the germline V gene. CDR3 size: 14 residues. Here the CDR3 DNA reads TGTGCCAGCAGCGCCGGGACTCCGACCTACGAGCAGTACTTC. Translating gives CASSAGTPTYEQYF. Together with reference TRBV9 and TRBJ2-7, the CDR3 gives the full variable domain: DSGVTQTPKHLITATGQRVTLRCSPRSGDLSVYWYQQSLDQGLQFLIQYYNGEERAKGNILERFSAQQFPDLHSELNLSSLELGDSALYFCASSAGTPTYEQYFGPGTRLTVT.

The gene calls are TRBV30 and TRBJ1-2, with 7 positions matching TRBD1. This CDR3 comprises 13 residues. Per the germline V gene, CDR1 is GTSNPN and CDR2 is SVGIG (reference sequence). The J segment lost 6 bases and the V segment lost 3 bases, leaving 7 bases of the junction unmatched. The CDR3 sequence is CAWSRGFVDGYTF. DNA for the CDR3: TGTGCCTGGAGCAGGGGGTTTGTAGATGGCTACACCTTC.

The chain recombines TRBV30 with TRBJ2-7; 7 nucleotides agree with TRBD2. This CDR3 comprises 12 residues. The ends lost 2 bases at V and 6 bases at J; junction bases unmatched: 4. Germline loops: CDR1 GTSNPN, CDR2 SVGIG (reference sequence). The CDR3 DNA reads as TGTGCCTGGAGTCCGGCGGGAGTCGAGCAGTACTTC. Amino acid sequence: CAWSPAGVEQYF.

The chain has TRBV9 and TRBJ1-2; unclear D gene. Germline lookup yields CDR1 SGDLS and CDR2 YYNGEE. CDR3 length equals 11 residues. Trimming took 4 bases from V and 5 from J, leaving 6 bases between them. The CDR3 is CASSSRYGYTF. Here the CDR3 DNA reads TGTGCCAGCAGCTCGCGATATGGCTACACCTTC. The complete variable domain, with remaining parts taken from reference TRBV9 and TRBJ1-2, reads DSGVTQTPKHLITATGQRVTLRCSPRSGDLSVYWYQQSLDQGLQFLIQYYNGEERAKGNILERFSAQQFPDLHSELNLSSLELGDSALYFCASSSRYGYTFGSGTRLTVV.

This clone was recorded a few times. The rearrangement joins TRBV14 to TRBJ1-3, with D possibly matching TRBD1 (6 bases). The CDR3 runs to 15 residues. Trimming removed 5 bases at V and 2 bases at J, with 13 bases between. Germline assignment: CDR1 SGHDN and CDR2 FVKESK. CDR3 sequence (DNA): TGTGCCAGCAGCGTTACACAGGGAGCTGGAAACACCATATATTTT. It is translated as CASSVTQGAGNTIYF.

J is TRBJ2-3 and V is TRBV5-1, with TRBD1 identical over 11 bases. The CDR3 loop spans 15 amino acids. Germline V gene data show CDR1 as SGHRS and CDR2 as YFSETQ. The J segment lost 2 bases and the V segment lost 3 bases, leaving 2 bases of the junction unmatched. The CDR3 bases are TGCGCCAGCAGCTCGGGACAGGGGGACACAGATACGCAGTATTTT. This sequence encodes CASSSGQGDTDTQYF.

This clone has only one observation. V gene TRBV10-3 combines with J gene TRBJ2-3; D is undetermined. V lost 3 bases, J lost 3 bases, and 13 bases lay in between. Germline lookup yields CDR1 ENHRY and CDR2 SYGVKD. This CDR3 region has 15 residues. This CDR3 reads CAISDLVGSTDTQYF. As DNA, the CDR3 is TGTGCCATCAGTGATTTAGTCGGGTCGACAGATACGCAGTATTTT.

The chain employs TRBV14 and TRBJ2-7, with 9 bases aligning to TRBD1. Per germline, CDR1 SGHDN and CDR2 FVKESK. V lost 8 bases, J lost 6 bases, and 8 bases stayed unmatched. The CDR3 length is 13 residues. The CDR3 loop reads CASAPGQGSEQYF. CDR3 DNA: TGTGCCAGCGCGCCGGGACAGGGTTCCGAGCAGTACTTC.

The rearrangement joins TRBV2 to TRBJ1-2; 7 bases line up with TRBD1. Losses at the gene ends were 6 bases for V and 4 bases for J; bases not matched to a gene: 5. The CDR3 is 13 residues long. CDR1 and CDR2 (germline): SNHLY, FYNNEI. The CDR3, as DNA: TGTGCCAGCAGCCCGGCAGGGGGCTATGGCTACACCTTC. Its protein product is CASSPAGGYGYTF.

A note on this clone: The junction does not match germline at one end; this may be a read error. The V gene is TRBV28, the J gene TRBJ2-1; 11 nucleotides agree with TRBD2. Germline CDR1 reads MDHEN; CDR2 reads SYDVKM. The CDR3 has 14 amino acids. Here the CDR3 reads CASTLAGGRHEQFF. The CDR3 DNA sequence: TGTGCCAGCACTTTAGCGGGAGGGCGGCATGAGCAGTTCTTC.

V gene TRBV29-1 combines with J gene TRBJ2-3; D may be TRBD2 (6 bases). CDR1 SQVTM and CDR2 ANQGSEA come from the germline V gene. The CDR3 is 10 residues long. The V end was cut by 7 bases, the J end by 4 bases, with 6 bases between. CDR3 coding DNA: TGCAGCGGGGAGGCAGATACGCAGTATTTT. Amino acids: CSGEADTQYF.